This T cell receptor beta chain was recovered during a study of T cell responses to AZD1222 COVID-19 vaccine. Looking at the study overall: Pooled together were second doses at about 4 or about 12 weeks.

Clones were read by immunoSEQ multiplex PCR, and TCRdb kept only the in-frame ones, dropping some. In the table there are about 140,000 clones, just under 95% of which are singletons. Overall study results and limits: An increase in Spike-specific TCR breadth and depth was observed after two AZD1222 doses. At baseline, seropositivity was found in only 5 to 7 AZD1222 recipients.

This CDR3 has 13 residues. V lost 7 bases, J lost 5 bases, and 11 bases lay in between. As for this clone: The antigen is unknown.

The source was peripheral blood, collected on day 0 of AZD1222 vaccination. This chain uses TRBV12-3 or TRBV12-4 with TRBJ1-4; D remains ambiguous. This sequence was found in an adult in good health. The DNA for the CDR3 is TGTGCCAGCACGGGAGGCGGGAATGAAAAACTGTTTTTT. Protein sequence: CASTGGGNEKLFF.